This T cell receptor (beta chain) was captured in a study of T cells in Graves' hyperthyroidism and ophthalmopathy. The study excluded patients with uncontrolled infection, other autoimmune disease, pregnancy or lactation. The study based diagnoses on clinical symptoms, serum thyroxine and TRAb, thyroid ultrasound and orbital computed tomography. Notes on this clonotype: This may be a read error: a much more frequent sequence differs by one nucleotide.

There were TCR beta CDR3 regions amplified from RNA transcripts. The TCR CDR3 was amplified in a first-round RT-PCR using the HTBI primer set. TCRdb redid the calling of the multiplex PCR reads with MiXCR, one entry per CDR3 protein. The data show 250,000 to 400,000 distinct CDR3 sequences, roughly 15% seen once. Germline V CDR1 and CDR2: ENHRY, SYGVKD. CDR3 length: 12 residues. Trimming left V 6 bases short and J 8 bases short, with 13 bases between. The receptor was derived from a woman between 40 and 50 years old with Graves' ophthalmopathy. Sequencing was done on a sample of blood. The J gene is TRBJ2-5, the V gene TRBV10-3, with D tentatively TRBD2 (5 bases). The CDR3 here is CAIRAEGYTQYF. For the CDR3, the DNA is TGTGCCATCAGGGCAGAGGGATACACCCAGTACTTC.